Sequencing of this T cell receptor beta chain was carried out in a study of shared clonotypes between healthy human individuals. Naive CD8 cells lacked CD45RO, underwent positive selection for CCR7 and left out terminally differentiated effector memory CD45RA+ cells. Libraries were prepared by immunoSEQ multiplex PCR; TCRdb keeps only in-frame clonotypes and omits some of them. The data show hundreds of thousands of clones, with about 92% seen just once and around 24% held by the top ten. The CDR3 consists of 14 residues. CDR1 and CDR2 from the germline V gene are PRHDT and FYEKMQ (reference sequence). Between the trimmed V and J ends, which lost 6 bases and 4 bases, there was a span of 15 bases.

Sequenced material: naive CD8+ T cells sorted from blood. The rearrangement joins TRBV13 to TRBJ1-1; D is unresolved. This TCR was sampled from a man in his thirties or forties in good health. The CDR3 nucleotides read TGTGCCAGCAGGGCCGCGGCAATGAGCACTGAAGCTTTCTTT. It yields the protein CASRAAAMSTEAFF.